This is a list of T cell receptor beta chains from one sample in a study of cytomegalovirus exposure and HLA in healthy donors. The method was immunoSEQ multiplex PCR; TCRdb's version includes in-frame clones alone and lacks a portion of them. The sample has over 85,000 clones; around 57% are singletons. The sequenced sample was PBMCs. These receptor sequences come from a human donor in good health. CDR3s include the opening cysteine and the closing phenylalanine or tryptophan. Clone size is not always given. Where it is, it says once, few, many or a class for expanded clones.

size | J | V | CDR3
few | TRBJ1-5 | TRBV28 | CASRAGAGVNQPQHF
. | TRBJ2-7 | TRBV7-2 | CASSPSVRGYSYEQYF
. | TRBJ2-2 | TRBV5-1 | CASSFSRSSGGARTGELFF
once | TRBJ2-7 | TRBV5-1 | CASRWTSGSFEQYF
. | TRBJ1-1 | TRBV30 | CAWDGTGAGEAFF
. | TRBJ2-2 | TRBV28 | CASSFSLGELFF
few | TRBJ2-7 | TRBV7-8 | CASSLEGGPSYEQYF
. | TRBJ2-5 | TRBV7-6 | CASSSRTSGIGTQYF
. | TRBJ2-3 | TRBV19 | CASTGTSGTDTQYF
. | TRBJ2-7 | TRBV10-3 | CAISEWHEQYF
. | TRBJ2-2 | TRBV19 | CASSTQPQGGELFF
. | TRBJ1-1 | TRBV6-1 | CASSEAGMNTEAFF
. | TRBJ2-5 | TRBV16 | CASSQSALAGRETQYF
. | TRBJ2-1 | TRBV7-2 | CASSSGLANEQFF